One and the same sample provided the 24 T cell receptor beta chains below, sequenced in a study of neurological immune-mediated disorders. TCRdb re-called the 5' RACE reads with MiXCR, one entry per CDR3 protein. The repertoire consists of 20,000 to 25,000 distinct CDR3 sequences, with roughly 15% occurring once and the leading ten covering 15%. The sample taken for sequencing was PBMCs. The receptors shown here come from a female donor with HTLV-1-associated myelopathy (HAM/TSP).

This clonotype is labeled medium-sized. The chain links TRBV9 to TRBJ2-1; 9 bases are a match to TRBD2. CDR1 SGDLS and CDR2 YYNGEE come from the germline V gene. The CDR3 sequence is 15 residues long. V lost 2 bases to trimming and J lost 2 bases; unmatched junction nucleotides: 2. The CDR3 is CASSVGGGAYNEQFF. CDR3 coding DNA: TGTGCCAGCAGCGTTGGCGGGGGGGCCTACAATGAGCAGTTCTTC.

This clonotype has a handful of counts. The V call is TRBV10-3, the J call TRBJ2-3; the D gene is possibly TRBD1 (5 bases). The CDR3 totals 14 residues. Per the germline V gene, CDR1 is ENHRY and CDR2 is SYGVKD. Trimming shortened V by 0 bases and J by 3 bases, and 7 bases separated the two germline ends. The CDR3 sequence: CAISESAGTDTQYF. The CDR3 DNA follows: TGTGCCATCAGTGAGTCGGCAGGGACAGATACGCAGTATTTT.

This clonotype was observed many times. The chain uses TRBV2 and TRBJ2-1; 15 positions match TRBD2. J was trimmed by 5 bases and V by 9 bases; bases with no gene match: 11. CDR1 and CDR2 from the germline V gene are SNHLY and FYNNEI. CDR3 length: 17 amino acids. The DNA for the CDR3 is TGTGCCAGTTTGGGACTAGCGGGAGGAGACCCTAACAATGAGCAGTTCTTC. Its protein product is CASLGLAGGDPNNEQFF. The complete variable domain, with remaining parts taken from reference TRBV2 and TRBJ2-1, reads EPEVTQTPSHQVTQMGQEVILRCVPISNHLYFYWYRQILGQKVEFLVSFYNNEISEKSEIFDDQFSVERPDGSNFTLKIRSTKLEDSAMYFCASLGLAGGDPNNEQFFGPGTRLTVL.

This clonotype was counted ten times or more. The chain uses TRBV12-3 or TRBV12-4 and TRBJ2-2; 10 nucleotides line up with TRBD1. Trimming cost V 5 bases and J 5 bases; bases outside gene matches: 8. The CDR3 consists of 16 residues. CDR3 sequence reads: CASSARTGGLTGELFF. The CDR3, as DNA: TGTGCCAGCAGTGCCCGGACAGGGGGATTAACCGGGGAGCTGTTTTTT.

This clonotype was detected ten times or more. Germline and junction disagree at one end, which may indicate a read error. The chain uses TRBV19 and TRBJ2-7; D call uncertain. The CDR3 runs to 18 residues. The V gene's germline CDR1 is LNHDA and CDR2 SQIVND (reference sequence). The CDR3 here is CASSIGFGYSYGVGEQCF. CDR3 coding DNA: TGTGCCAGTAGTATCGGCTTCGGCTACTCGTACGGAGTTGGCGAGCAGTGCTTC.

As regards this clonotype: This likely comes from a read error, as the CDR3 has no conserved phenylalanine or tryptophan at its end. It is unclear where the CDR3 begins or ends on the DNA, so no DNA is shown, and the CDR3 is as TCRdb lists it. The chain couples TRBV18 to TRBJ2-2. Germline CDR1 and CDR2: KGHSH and LQKENI. The CDR3 spans 16 residues, counting both ends. The CDR3: CASSPPNRANTGELLI.

This clonotype came up many times. The genes are TRBV20-1 and TRBJ2-1; D gene uncertain. Germline assignment: CDR1 DFQATT and CDR2 SNEGSKA (reference sequence). Trimming took off 6 bases at V and 0 bases at J, with 9 bases between the two ends. This CDR3 contains 13 residues. CDR3 in DNA: TGCAGTGCCCACCCTAGCTCCTACAATGAGCAGTTCTTC. This encodes CSAHPSSYNEQFF.

This clonotype was observed at least ten times. This rearrangement joins TRBV3-1 to TRBJ1-1, with a tentative D call TRBD1 (6 bases). Trimming removed 2 bases at V and 2 bases at J, with 15 bases between. CDR1 LGHDT and CDR2 YNNKEL come from the germline V gene (reference sequence). The CDR3 totals 16 residues. The CDR3: CASSQPTGRPNTEAFF. CDR3 bases: TGTGCCAGCAGCCAACCGACAGGACGGCCCAACACTGAAGCTTTCTTT. The variable domain in full, with the rest retrieved from reference TRBV3-1 and TRBJ1-1, is DTAVSQTPKYLVTQMGNDKSIKCEQNLGHDTMYWYKQDSKKFLKIMFSYNNKELIINETVPNRFSPKSPDKAHLNLHINSLELGDSAVYFCASSQPTGRPNTEAFFGQGTRLTVV.

Many counts were recorded for this clonotype. The rearrangement links TRBV9 to TRBJ1-2, with D unresolved. Germline CDR1 SGDLS, CDR2 YYNGEE. Trimming cost V 3 bases and J 8 bases, with 8 bases left between them. CDR3 size: 11 residues. CDR3 nucleotides: TGTGCCAGCAGCGATCAGAAGGGCTACACCTTC. The encoded protein is CASSDQKGYTF.

This clonotype was found many times. V usage is TRBV5-1 and J usage is TRBJ1-5; 10 bases match TRBD1. V lost 3 bases and J lost 6; bases outside the gene matches: 9. The CDR3 runs 16 residues. Germline V gene data show CDR1 as SGHRS and CDR2 as YFSETQ. The CDR3 DNA reads as TGCGCCAGCAGCTCCGGACAGGGGGTAATCGGTCAGCCCCAGCATTTT. Translated, it gives CASSSGQGVIGQPQHF.

Ten or more counts support this clonotype. The chain uses TRBV5-1 and TRBJ2-1; possibly TRBD1 for D (5 bases). CDR1 and CDR2 from the germline V gene are SGHRS and YFSETQ. With 6 bases removed from V and 0 bases from J, the gap between germline ends came to 16 bases. CDR3 length equals 16 residues. Written as DNA, the CDR3 is TGCGCCAGCAAGCCCGCAGGGTTAGGCTCCTACAATGAGCAGTTCTTC. It yields the protein CASKPAGLGSYNEQFF.

This clonotype was counted at least ten times. The genes are TRBV20-1 and TRBJ2-5, with D possibly matching TRBD1 (5 bases). CDR1 is DFQATT, CDR2 SNEGSKA, per germline (reference sequence). The CDR3 runs 13 residues. V was cut by 6 bases and J by 2 bases, with 13 bases left in between. This CDR3 is CSARVVGQETQYF. CDR3 in DNA: TGCAGTGCCAGGGTGGTGGGGCAAGAGACCCAGTACTTC.

The chain employs TRBV7-2 and TRBJ1-6; no reliable D call. There are 13 residues in the CDR3. The V gene lost 1 base and the J gene lost 7 bases, with 5 bases spanning the gap. Looked up from germline, CDR1 is SGHTA and CDR2 is FQGNSA. The CDR3 reads CASSLGLNSPLHF. DNA for the CDR3: TGTGCCAGCAGCTTAGGGTTGAATTCACCCCTCCACTTT.

The chain recombines TRBV15 with TRBJ2-1, with a tentative D call TRBD1 (6 bases). Trimming cost V 4 bases and J 6 bases, with 10 bases left between them. The CDR3 loop spans 13 amino acids. The V gene's germline CDR1 is LNHNV and CDR2 YYDKDF (reference sequence). CDR3 sequence (DNA): TGTGCCACCAGCACCGGGACACTCAATGAGCAGTTCTTC. Amino acid sequence: CATSTGTLNEQFF.

Sample share makes this clonotype medium-sized. This chain joins TRBV20-1 and TRBJ2-5; 7 bases match TRBD2. J was trimmed by 3 bases and V by 3 bases; bases with no gene match: 10. The CDR3 has 15 amino acids. Germline CDR1 and CDR2: DFQATT and SNEGSKA (reference sequence). CDR3 residues: CSASVFSGSKETQYF. Here the CDR3 DNA reads TGCAGTGCTAGTGTTTTTAGCGGGTCCAAAGAGACCCAGTACTTC.

This clonotype was recorded at least ten times. The rearrangement links TRBV18 to TRBJ2-7; D ambiguous. Germline CDR1 is KGHSH and CDR2 is LQKENI. V was clipped by 1 base and J by 1 base, with 11 bases between them. This CDR3 has 15 residues. CDR3 nucleotide sequence: TGTGCCAGCTCACCACGACCGGACGGATCCTACGAGCAGTACTTC. Encoded protein: CASSPRPDGSYEQYF. Drawing the rest from reference TRBV18 and TRBJ2-7, the complete variable domain is NAGVMQNPRHLVRRRGQEARLRCSPMKGHSHVYWYRQLPEEGLKFMVYLQKENIIDESGMPKERFSAEFPKEGPSILRIQQVVRGDSAAYFCASSPRPDGSYEQYFGPGTRLTVT.

V is TRBV10-3 and J is TRBJ2-5; possibly TRBD1 or TRBD2 for D (6 bases each). V shed 9 bases and J shed 2 bases, with 10 bases lying between them. The germline gives CDR1 ENHRY, CDR2 SYGVKD. CDR3 size: 12 residues. CDR3 sequence: CAMGAGQETQYF. Written as DNA, the CDR3 is TGTGCCATGGGGGCGGGACAAGAGACCCAGTACTTC.

This clonotype was recorded at least ten times. The chain combines TRBV20-1 with TRBJ1-2; D gene uncertain. Germline CDR1 reads DFQATT; CDR2 reads SNEGSKA (reference sequence). This CDR3 region has 14 residues. The V end lost 5 bases, the J end lost 4 bases, and 17 bases lay between the germline ends. The CDR3 loop reads CSADPRAPFYGYTF. The CDR3 coding sequence is TGCAGTGCTGACCCGAGGGCTCCCTTCTATGGCTACACCTTC.

This rearrangement joins TRBV29-1 to TRBJ1-1; D not certain. Germline V lookup: CDR1 SQVTM, CDR2 ANQGSEA. This CDR3 spans 12 amino acids. Trimming removed 4 bases from V and 1 base from J, with 7 bases in between. Written as DNA, the CDR3 is TGCAGCGTTGGTCAGCCGAACACTGAAGCTTTCTTT. Encoded protein: CSVGQPNTEAFF.

This clonotype was recorded at least ten times. The V call is TRBV7-2, the J call TRBJ1-2; 7 positions agree with TRBD1. The V segment lost 5 bases and the J segment 5 bases; nucleotides outside the gene matches: 5. The germline V gene encodes CDR1 SGHTA and CDR2 FQGNSA. The CDR3 length is 13 residues. The CDR3 coding sequence is TGTGCCAGCAGCGCTGACAGGGCATATGGCTACACCTTC. Its protein is CASSADRAYGYTF. Complete variable domain (other parts from reference TRBV7-2 and TRBJ1-2): GAGVSQSPSNKVTEKGKDVELRCDPISGHTALYWYRQSLGQGLEFLIYFQGNSAPDKSGLPSDRFSAERTGGSVSTLTIQRTQQEDSAVYLCASSADRAYGYTFGSGTRLTVV.

This clonotype was counted only a few times. The chain combines TRBV20-1 with TRBJ2-3, with D maybe TRBD1 (5 bases). Trimming took 1 base from V and 3 from J, leaving 17 bases between them. Germline CDR1 reads DFQATT; CDR2 reads SNEGSKA (reference sequence). This CDR3 spans 16 amino acids. CDR3 region: CSARGLAGQKTDTQYF. CDR3 bases: TGCAGTGCTAGAGGGCTGGCAGGGCAGAAGACAGATACGCAGTATTTT.

The chain couples TRBV20-1 to TRBJ2-4; D may be TRBD1 (6 bases). The CDR3 totals 13 residues. Germline loops: CDR1 DFQATT, CDR2 SNEGSKA (reference sequence). V was shortened by 6 bases and J by 1 base, with 10 bases between the two germline ends. The CDR3 nucleotides read TGCAGTGCCTTCGACAGGGCCAAAAACATTCAGTACTTC. Its protein product is CSAFDRAKNIQYF.

The rearrangement links TRBV20-1 to TRBJ1-5, with TRBD1 as a possible D gene (6 bases). Trimming stripped 6 bases from V and 15 bases from J, with 27 bases between. This CDR3 region has 14 residues. CDR1 DFQATT and CDR2 SNEGSKA come from the germline V gene (reference sequence). CDR3 loop: CSAPAGGQGQTRHF. For the CDR3, the DNA is TGCAGTGCCCCGGCCGGGGGGCAAGGGCAGACCCGGCATTTT.

This clonotype was observed at least ten times. This chain joins TRBV7-9 and TRBJ2-2; the D is unclear. Germline V gives CDR1 SEHNR, CDR2 FQNEAQ (reference sequence). The V end was cut by 5 bases, the J end by 4 bases, with 8 bases between. The CDR3 consists of 13 residues. The CDR3 nucleotides read TGTGCCAGCAGCGACACAGTCACCGGGGAGCTGTTTTTT. It yields the protein CASSDTVTGELFF.